The 2 T cell receptor beta chains given below trace back to one sample, sequenced in a study of blood T cell repertoires in COVID-19. The table came from immunoSEQ multiplex PCR; TCRdb's copy has only in-frame clones and leaves some out. The table lists fewer than 350,000 clones, 80% to 90% of them singletons, with approximately 4% in the top ten. Input material: PBMCs or T cells enriched from blood (not recorded which). The origin of the receptors is a woman under 40 with acute COVID-19.

J is TRBJ2-7 and V is TRBV28, with 8 bases matching TRBD1. With V trimmed by 6 bases and J by 4 bases, 11 bases remained unmatched. The CDR3 covers 15 residues. Per the germline V gene, CDR1 is MDHEN and CDR2 is SYDVKM. The CDR3 bases are TGTGCCAGCAGGGCCGGACAGGGAAGTCTTTACGAGCAGTACTTC. Amino acid sequence: CASRAGQGSLYEQYF.

Only one count was recorded for this clone. The chain uses TRBV29-1 and TRBJ2-7, with TRBD1 matching 8 bases. With 1 base clipped from V and 4 bases from J, the junction kept 6 bases outside the gene matches. Germline V gives CDR1 SQVTM, CDR2 ANQGSEA. The CDR3 consists of 14 residues. CDR3 loop: CSVEAGQGAYEQYF. The CDR3 DNA reads as TGCAGCGTTGAAGCAGGGCAGGGGGCGTACGAGCAGTACTTC.